This T cell receptor (beta chain) was sequenced for a study of blood T cell repertoires in COVID-19. The wider study: PBMCs, B-cell-depleted T cells, or T cells provided the cDNA or gDNA that made up the material.

Per the study methods: Using reference gene primer amplification, nucleated cell counts were estimated. Using immunoSEQ multiplex PCR, the repertoire was profiled, and TCRdb retains in-frame clones only, with some absent. V, J and clone size are those of that table, while D and trimming were read from the DNA. The sample has more than 250,000 clones; roughly 80% are singletons. There are 16 residues in the CDR3. Trimming took 5 bases from V and 5 from J; bases not matched to a gene: 8. Germline V gene sequence: CDR1 LNHDA, CDR2 SQIVND (reference sequence). The cohort comprised adults aged 18 to 89 years residing in about two dozen US areas. Clinical histories supplied by participants themselves formed the basis of cohort assignment.

The specimen sequenced was PBMCs or T cells enriched from blood (not recorded which). J is TRBJ1-5 and V is TRBV19; TRBD1 matches 11 bases. The clonotype was recovered from a man aged 40-55 years who had been exposed to COVID-19. The CDR3 DNA follows: TGTGCCAGTAGTCCCCGGACAGGGGGCGTTCATCAGCCCCAGCATTTT. As protein: CASSPRTGGVHQPQHF.